One and the same sample provided the 23 T cell receptor beta chains below, sequenced in a study of blood T cell repertoires in COVID-19. Repertoires were generated with immunoSEQ multiplex PCR, while TCRdb's copy carries only in-frame clones and drops some. The sample lists fewer than 200,000 clones; roughly 80% were seen once. Specimen: peripheral blood. The receptors shown here come from a human donor in a cohort sampled during active COVID-19.

The CDR3 nucleotides are TGCGCCAGCAGCTTCCCGGGACAGACGAACACTGAAGCTTTCTTT. This codes for CASSFPGQTNTEAFF. V is TRBV5-1 and J is TRBJ1-1; TRBD1 matches 7 bases. This CDR3 contains 15 residues. Per the germline V gene, CDR1 is SGHRS and CDR2 is YFSETQ. Germline trimming cut 2 bases from V and 1 base from J; bases unmatched to any gene: 5.

This clone was recorded only once. This CDR3 is CASSLDISGNTIYF. The CDR3 nucleotides read TGTGCCAGCAGCTTGGACATCTCTGGAAACACCATATATTTT. The genes are TRBV5-4 and TRBJ1-3; unclear D gene. CDR3 length equals 14 residues. V lost 0 bases to trimming and J lost 0 bases, with 4 bases between them. CDR1 is SGHNT and CDR2 is YYREEE in the germline V gene (reference sequence).

The chain carries TRBV6-6 and TRBJ1-6; weak D call: TRBD1 (5 bases). CDR3 length: 15 residues. Germline-derived CDR1 and CDR2 are MNHNY and SVGAGI (reference sequence). The ends were cut back, 2 bases at V and 8 bases at J, with 13 bases in the middle. CDR3 region: CASSYVTARDSPLHF. CDR3 nucleotide sequence: TGTGCCAGCAGTTACGTGACAGCCAGGGATTCACCCCTCCACTTT.

The rearrangement uses TRBV3-1 (or the pseudogene TRBV3-2) and TRBJ1-1; 10 bases are a match to TRBD1. The CDR3 runs 16 residues. Per the germline V gene, CDR1 is LGHDT and CDR2 is YNNKEL (reference sequence). V gave up 4 bases and J gave up 5 bases; unmatched junction bases: 10. CDR3 coding DNA: TGTGCCAGCAGCCTCCGGACAGGGGGAAGGGGAACTGAAGCTTTCTTT. Translation gives CASSLRTGGRGTEAFF.

The chain couples TRBV5-1 to TRBJ2-7; TRBD1 matches 9 bases. The trim removed 1 base at V and 4 bases at J, leaving 15 bases unmatched. The CDR3 runs to 18 residues. CDR1 SGHRS and CDR2 YFSETQ come from the germline V gene. CDR3 nucleotide sequence: TGCGCCAGCAGCTTGAACTACAGGGGGCCCGTTTCTAGGTACGAGCAGTACTTC. Protein product: CASSLNYRGPVSRYEQYF. The full variable domain, rest sourced from reference TRBV5-1 and TRBJ2-7, is KAGVTQTPRYLIKTRGQQVTLSCSPISGHRSVSWYQQTPGQGLQFLFEYFSETQRNKGNFPGRFSGRQFSNSRSEMNVSTLELGDSALYLCASSLNYRGPVSRYEQYFGPGTRLTVT.

V is TRBV6-6 and J is TRBJ1-2; possible D gene TRBD1, 6 bases. Germline CDR1 MNHNY, CDR2 SVGAGI (reference sequence). The CDR3 runs to 13 residues. The germline V and J ends were trimmed by 7 bases and 8 bases, with 17 bases remaining between them. The CDR3 reads CASNEQGPYGYTF. For the CDR3, the DNA is TGTGCCAGCAATGAACAGGGACCTTACGGCTACACCTTC.

CDR3 coding DNA: TGTGCCAGCACCACCCGGGACAGGGACAGCTACACCTTC. This encodes CASTTRDRDSYTF. V usage is TRBV6-5 and J usage is TRBJ1-2; the match to TRBD1 covers 9 bases. J lost 9 bases, V lost 7 bases, and 9 bases had no gene match. CDR3 length: 13 residues. Germline CDR1 reads MNHEY; CDR2 reads SVGAGI.

The chain couples TRBV5-5 to TRBJ2-1, with TRBD1 matching 8 bases. Germline trimming cut 0 bases from V and 1 base from J; bases unmatched to any gene: 6. CDR1 SGHKS and CDR2 YYEKEE come from the germline V gene (reference sequence). There are 17 residues in the CDR3. DNA of the CDR3: TGTGCCAGCAGCTTGGCGGCAGGGGGCCTTTCCTACAATGAGCAGTTCTTC. It encodes CASSLAAGGLSYNEQFF. Complete variable domain (other parts from reference TRBV5-5 and TRBJ2-1): DAGVTQSPTHLIKTRGQQVTLRCSPISGHKSVSWYQQVLGQGPQFIFQYYEKEERGRGNFPDRFSARQFPNYSSELNVNALLLGDSALYLCASSLAAGGLSYNEQFFGPGTRLTVL.

The chain recombines TRBV9 with TRBJ1-2; D uncertain. This CDR3 spans 13 amino acids. CDR1 and CDR2 (germline): SGDLS, YYNGEE. V was pared by 4 bases and J by 4 bases, with 11 bases between. The CDR3 coding sequence is TGTGCCAGCAGCCCCCGGTCGGGCTATGGCTACACCTTC. This codes for CASSPRSGYGYTF.

This clone was counted only a few times. The chain couples TRBV7-8 to TRBJ2-6, with D perhaps TRBD2 (6 bases). V lost 1 base and J lost 2, with 6 bases in between. The CDR3 has 15 amino acids. The V gene's germline CDR1 is SGHVS and CDR2 FQNEAQ. DNA of the CDR3: TGTGCCAGCAGCTTAGGGGGGGCTGGGGCCAACGTCCTGACTTTC. The encoded protein is CASSLGGAGANVLTF.

The rearrangement uses TRBV11-2 and TRBJ2-7, with 8 positions matching TRBD2. This CDR3 is 15 amino acids long. After removal of 5 bases from V and 5 bases from J, the junction contained 11 bases not matched to a gene. Germline lookup yields CDR1 SGHAT and CDR2 FQNNGV. The CDR3 coding sequence is TGTGCCAGCAGCCCGGGGACTAGTAGGATTAACGAGCAGTACTTC. As protein: CASSPGTSRINEQYF.

This chain joins TRBV20-1 and TRBJ1-1; D is possibly TRBD1 (6 bases). The CDR3 covers 14 residues. The V and J ends lost 3 bases and 4 bases respectively, with 15 bases between them. Germline V CDR1 and CDR2: DFQATT, SNEGSKA (reference sequence). The CDR3 region is CSASGDRSSTEAFF. CDR3 coding DNA: TGCAGTGCTAGTGGTGACAGGAGTAGCACTGAAGCTTTCTTT.

The rearrangement joins TRBV3-1 (or the pseudogene TRBV3-2) to TRBJ1-1; tentative D call: TRBD1 (5 bases). Germline CDR1 reads LGHDT; CDR2 reads YNNKEL (reference sequence). The CDR3 sequence is 14 residues long. V was clipped by 1 base and J by 2 bases, with 8 bases between them. CDR3 sequence reads: CASSQGQTNTEAFF. The CDR3 DNA sequence: TGTGCCAGCAGCCAAGGACAGACCAACACTGAAGCTTTCTTT.

This chain links TRBV19 with TRBJ2-7, with 11 bases fitting TRBD2. Germline lookup yields CDR1 LNHDA and CDR2 SQIVND (reference sequence). The CDR3 extends over 14 amino acids. J lost 3 bases, V lost 5 bases, and 3 bases had no gene match. CDR3 bases: TGTGCCAGTAGTCGTAGCGGGGGGGACTACGAGCAGTACTTC. Protein sequence: CASSRSGGDYEQYF.

The chain is built from TRBV5-4 and TRBJ1-2, with TRBD1 identical over 7 bases. The CDR3 is 12 amino acids. Germline assignment: CDR1 SGHNT and CDR2 YYREEE (reference sequence). J gave up 6 bases and V 1 base, and 0 bases lay outside the gene matches. The CDR3 region is CASSLQGDGYTF. The DNA for the CDR3 is TGTGCCAGCAGCTTGCAGGGGGATGGCTACACCTTC.

This sequence joins TRBV6-5 and TRBJ1-6; 7 positions match TRBD1. Germline V gene lookup returns CDR1 MNHEY and CDR2 SVGAGI. The CDR3 length is 15 residues. Trimming cost V 6 bases and J 6 bases; bases outside gene matches: 8. The CDR3 DNA reads as TGTGCCAGCAGAGCGCAGGGGGTTTCTAATTCACCCCTCCACTTT. It codes for CASRAQGVSNSPLHF.

The gene calls are TRBV6-2 or TRBV6-3 and TRBJ1-5; no definite D call. CDR1 is MNHEY and CDR2 is SVGEGT in the germline V gene. The CDR3 extends over 13 amino acids. V lost 5 bases and J lost 7, with 12 bases in between. Here the CDR3 DNA reads TGTGCCAGCAGTCCACCGGAGGCGCAGCCCCAGCATTTT. The encoded protein is CASSPPEAQPQHF.

The V call is TRBV19, the J call TRBJ1-3; D might be TRBD1 (6 bases). The CDR3 extends over 16 amino acids. Germline loops: CDR1 LNHDA, CDR2 SQIVND (reference sequence). The V and J ends lost 5 bases and 0 bases respectively, with 14 bases between them. DNA of the CDR3: TGTGCCAGTAGTCCCGCAGGGGCGAACTCTGGAAACACCATATATTTT. The encoded protein is CASSPAGANSGNTIYF. Filled out from reference TRBV19 and TRBJ1-3, the complete variable domain reads DGGITQSPKYLFRKEGQNVTLSCEQNLNHDAMYWYRQDPGQGLRLIYYSQIVNDFQKGDIAEGYSVSREKKESFPLTVTSAQKNPTAFYLCASSPAGANSGNTIYFGEGSWLTVV.

The J gene is TRBJ1-3, the V gene TRBV5-1, with TRBD1 identical over 7 bases. Germline CDR1 SGHRS, CDR2 YFSETQ. CDR3 length equals 16 residues. V lost 4 bases, J lost 0 bases, and 7 bases stayed unmatched. Here the CDR3 DNA reads TGCGCCAGCAGCCCAGGACAGGACCTCTCTGGAAACACCATATATTTT. It is translated as CASSPGQDLSGNTIYF.

The rearrangement joins TRBV7-9 to TRBJ2-7; TRBD1 matches 8 bases. Unmatched junction bases numbered 8, after V lost 5 bases and J lost 5 bases. The CDR3 has 14 amino acids. Germline V gene sequence: CDR1 SEHNR, CDR2 FQNEAQ (reference sequence). CDR3 residues: CASSRGQGNDEQYF. For the CDR3, the DNA is TGTGCCAGCAGCCGCGGACAGGGTAACGACGAGCAGTACTTC.

The J gene is TRBJ1-1, the V gene TRBV9; possible D gene TRBD1, 5 bases. Germline values: CDR1 SGDLS, CDR2 YYNGEE. CDR3 length: 13 residues. Trimming left V 2 bases short and J 8 bases short, with 13 bases between. CDR3 sequence reads: CASSVQGLGEAFF. DNA for the CDR3: TGTGCCAGCAGCGTGCAGGGTCTAGGAGAAGCTTTCTTT.

This sequence joins TRBV5-6 and TRBJ2-6, with D hard to call. This CDR3 spans 14 amino acids. Germline values: CDR1 SGHDT, CDR2 YYEEEE. The V and J ends lost 1 base and 4 bases respectively, with 6 bases between them. The CDR3 protein is CASSLTLGANVLTF. CDR3 nucleotide sequence: TGTGCCAGCAGCTTGACTTTGGGGGCCAACGTCCTGACTTTC. Full variable domain (missing parts from reference TRBV5-6 and TRBJ2-6): DAGVTQSPTHLIKTRGQQVTLRCSPKSGHDTVSWYQQALGQGPQFIFQYYEEEERQRGNFPDRFSGHQFPNYSSELNVNALLLGDSALYLCASSLTLGANVLTFGAGSRLTVL.

The chain combines TRBV6-5 with TRBJ1-6, with 7 positions matching TRBD1. The CDR3 totals 16 residues. V trimming: 4 bases; J trimming: 8 bases; junction bases outside the gene matches: 11. Looked up from germline, CDR1 is MNHEY and CDR2 is SVGAGI. The CDR3 DNA sequence: TGTGCCAGCAGTTCCTCTCCGGGACAGCAATATTCACCCCTCCACTTT. It specifies CASSSSPGQQYSPLHF.